A single sample is the source of the 21 T cell receptor beta chains below, sequenced in a study of OX40 agonist ivuxolimab in advanced cancers. The method was immunoSEQ multiplex PCR; TCRdb's version includes in-frame clones alone and lacks a portion of them. This sample has 84,000 or so clones, with roughly 84% found just once. The sequencing here drew on CD4+ or CD8+ T cells sorted from blood, taken in a trial of the OX40 agonist ivuxolimab. The receptors stem from an adult with an advanced solid tumor such as melanoma, head and neck, liver or kidney cancer.

CDR3 residues: CASSESYGHLNTGELFF. In DNA, the CDR3 is TGCGCCAGCAGTGAGTCGTATGGACACCTAAACACCGGGGAGCTGTTTTTT. The V gene is TRBV10-2, the J gene TRBJ2-2; D may be TRBD1 (5 bases). Germline values: CDR1 WSHSY, CDR2 SAAADI. The CDR3 has 17 amino acids. The V end was cut by 0 bases, the J end by 2 bases, with 13 bases between.

This chain connects TRBV15 to TRBJ2-7; 10 bases agree with TRBD1. With V trimmed by 1 base and J by 1 base, 4 bases remained unmatched. This CDR3 has 16 amino acids. Germline lookup yields CDR1 LNHNV and CDR2 YYDKDF (reference sequence). The CDR3 spells CATSRADRGLSYEQYF. The CDR3 DNA sequence: TGTGCCACCAGCAGAGCTGACAGGGGGCTATCCTACGAGCAGTACTTC.

The chain is built from TRBV28 and TRBJ2-7; the D gene is possibly TRBD1 (5 bases). Trimming removed 7 bases at V and 3 bases at J, with 10 bases between. The CDR3 sequence is 12 residues long. CDR1 is MDHEN and CDR2 is SYDVKM in the germline V gene. The CDR3 sequence: CASTRRGYEQYF. In DNA form, the CDR3 reads TGTGCCAGCACTAGAAGGGGCTACGAGCAGTACTTC.

V and J are TRBV4-3 and TRBJ1-5; TRBD1 is a possible D gene (6 bases). The V gene's germline CDR1 is LGHNA and CDR2 YSLEER. The CDR3 is made up of 15 amino acids. The V and J ends lost 0 bases and 2 bases respectively, with 8 bases between them. CDR3 protein: CASSQDHRGNQPQHF. DNA of the CDR3: TGCGCCAGCAGCCAAGATCACAGGGGCAATCAGCCCCAGCATTTT.

The chain uses TRBV4-3 and TRBJ1-2; D might be TRBD1 (6 bases). V was pared by 0 bases and J by 8 bases, with 16 bases between. This CDR3 has 15 residues. Germline CDR1 and CDR2: LGHNA and YSLEER. The CDR3 bases are TGCGCCAGCAGCCAAGAGGGGGGCCTGCCGAGCGGCTACACCTTC. It yields the protein CASSQEGGLPSGYTF.

The rearrangement joins TRBV7-2 to TRBJ2-5, with TRBD2 as a possible D gene (6 bases). Trimming shortened V by 3 bases and J by 4 bases, and 9 bases separated the two germline ends. The CDR3 is 13 residues long. Germline assignment: CDR1 SGHTA and CDR2 FQGNSA. CDR3 bases: TGTGCCAGCAGCTTCACTAGCCGAGAGACCCAGTACTTC. It specifies CASSFTSRETQYF.

V usage is TRBV28 and J usage is TRBJ2-5; 10 bases match TRBD2. J gave up 6 bases and V 4 bases, and 17 bases lay outside the gene matches. Germline V CDR1 and CDR2: MDHEN, SYDVKM. This CDR3 is built from 18 residues. The CDR3 bases are TGTGCCAGCAGTTCCACTGCGACTAGCGGGCCCCTTCGGAAGACCCAGTACTTC. Its protein is CASSSTATSGPLRKTQYF.

The V and J genes are TRBV28 and TRBJ2-3; the D gene is possibly TRBD1 (8 bases). The V gene's germline CDR1 is MDHEN and CDR2 SYDVKM. Trimming pared 8 bases from V and 4 bases from J, leaving 22 bases between. This CDR3 region has 16 residues. The CDR3 spells CASSLGGEQGADTQYF. The CDR3, as DNA: TGTGCCAGCTCCCTTGGGGGGGAACAGGGGGCAGATACGCAGTATTTT.

The J gene is TRBJ2-2, the V gene TRBV7-2; 7 bases agree with TRBD2. Trimming cost V 5 bases and J 5 bases; bases outside gene matches: 8. The CDR3 has 15 residues. Germline V gives CDR1 SGHTA, CDR2 FQGNSA. The CDR3 is CASSPASGRTGELFF. CDR3 nucleotide sequence: TGTGCCAGCAGCCCGGCTAGCGGTCGAACCGGGGAGCTGTTTTTT.

The chain combines TRBV4-1 with TRBJ1-2; maybe TRBD1 (6 bases). Trimming cost V 1 base and J 3 bases, with 9 bases left between them. Germline V gene lookup returns CDR1 MGHRA and CDR2 YSYEKL. This CDR3 has 14 residues. The CDR3 region has the DNA TGCGCCAGCAGCCAAGTCCCAGGGGACTATGGCTACACCTTC. Protein: CASSQVPGDYGYTF.

The gene calls are TRBV4-3 and TRBJ1-2, with D possibly TRBD1 on 6 matching bases. With 4 bases removed from V and 3 bases from J, the gap between germline ends came to 12 bases. The CDR3 length is 14 residues. Germline values: CDR1 LGHNA, CDR2 YSLEER. CDR3 nucleotide sequence: TGCGCCAGCAGCCCTTCCTGGACAGACTATGGCTACACCTTC. Amino acid sequence: CASSPSWTDYGYTF.

This clone showed up just once. The genes are TRBV7-9 and TRBJ2-3, with D perhaps TRBD2 (6 bases). The CDR3 runs to 15 residues. Germline V gene lookup returns CDR1 SEHNR and CDR2 FQNEAQ (reference sequence). Trimming removed 7 bases from V and 4 bases from J, with 18 bases in between. CDR3: CASTVLAGSADTQYF. As DNA, the CDR3 is TGTGCCAGCACCGTTCTTGCGGGGTCGGCAGATACGCAGTATTTT.

The CDR3 coding sequence is TGCGCCAGCAGCTGGGGGGGGACTAGCACAGATACGCAGTATTTT. Encoded protein: CASSWGGTSTDTQYF. The V and J genes are TRBV4-1 and TRBJ2-3; 7 nucleotides align to TRBD2. J gave up 0 bases and V 5 bases, and 5 bases lay outside the gene matches. The germline V gene has CDR1 MGHRA and CDR2 YSYEKL. CDR3 length equals 15 residues.

With respect to this clone: This sample also contains other DNA sequences that code for the same CDR3. The gene calls are TRBV18 and TRBJ2-1, with 7 bases that match TRBD1. Trimming removed 2 bases from V and 5 bases from J; junction bases left unmatched: 0. Germline V CDR1 and CDR2: KGHSH, LQKENI. This CDR3 spans 13 amino acids. Here the CDR3 reads CASSPGTDNEQFF. The CDR3 bases are TGTGCCAGCTCACCAGGGACAGACAATGAGCAGTTCTTC.

The J gene is TRBJ2-3, the V gene TRBV10-1, with TRBD2 as a possible D gene (6 bases). CDR1 WNHNN and CDR2 SYGVQD come from the germline V gene (reference sequence). Trimming cost V 6 bases and J 2 bases, with 9 bases left between them. The CDR3 has 13 amino acids. CDR3 coding DNA: TGCGCCAGCAGCCCGGGGGTCACAGATACGCAGTATTTT. Encoded protein: CASSPGVTDTQYF.

The chain employs TRBV6-5 and TRBJ1-6, with D unresolved. Trimming left V 1 base short and J 6 bases short, with 4 bases between. Germline loops: CDR1 MNHEY, CDR2 SVGAGI. There are 13 residues in the CDR3. CDR3 sequence reads: CASSYYSNSPLHF. The CDR3 nucleotides read TGTGCCAGCAGTTACTACTCTAATTCACCCCTCCACTTT.

This clone occurred a few times. This chain uses TRBV6-6 with TRBJ1-3; tentative D call: TRBD1 (5 bases). The CDR3 has 16 amino acids. The V end lost 5 bases, the J end lost 0 bases, and 14 bases lay between the germline ends. From germline, CDR1 is MNHNY and CDR2 SVGAGI (reference sequence). The CDR3 sequence is CASSPGQVDSGNTIYF. CDR3 DNA: TGTGCCAGCAGTCCGGGGCAGGTCGACTCTGGAAACACCATATATTTT.

The chain recombines TRBV5-5 with TRBJ1-2, with 8 bases matching TRBD1. The CDR3 has 14 amino acids. Germline trimming cut 4 bases from V and 8 bases from J; bases unmatched to any gene: 10. Germline CDR1 SGHKS, CDR2 YYEKEE (reference sequence). CDR3 region: CASSPTTGAIGYTF. The CDR3 DNA reads as TGTGCCAGCAGCCCCACGACAGGGGCGATAGGCTACACCTTC.

The chain is built from TRBV7-2 and TRBJ1-1; D possibly corresponds to TRBD1 (5 bases). The germline gives CDR1 SGHTA, CDR2 FQGNSA. V lost 1 base and J 4 bases, leaving 10 bases between the germline ends. This CDR3 has 14 residues. The CDR3 nucleotides read TGTGCCAGCAGCTTAGAGGAGGGGAGCACTGAAGCTTTCTTT. Translated: CASSLEEGSTEAFF.

This clone has only a few counts. The V and J genes are TRBV6-6 and TRBJ1-1; TRBD1 is a possible D gene (6 bases). Looked up from germline, CDR1 is MNHNY and CDR2 is SVGAGI (reference sequence). This CDR3 has 11 amino acids. V lost 11 bases and J 5 bases, leaving 12 bases between the germline ends. CDR3 sequence: CAVGHRTEAFF. The CDR3 DNA sequence: TGTGCCGTGGGACATAGGACTGAAGCTTTCTTT.

V usage is TRBV18 and J usage is TRBJ1-3; D is undetermined. Germline CDR1 reads KGHSH; CDR2 reads LQKENI. The V gene lost 6 bases and the J gene lost 2 bases, with 17 bases spanning the gap. This CDR3 contains 16 residues. CDR3 DNA: TGTGCCAGCTCTCTCATTGAGGCCACCACTGGAAACACCATATATTTT. It specifies CASSLIEATTGNTIYF.